The entry that follows covers one T cell receptor beta chain sequence. The target antigen is unknown. A much larger clone differs from this one at a single base, so this may be a read error. The CDR3 covers 12 residues. The germline V gene encodes CDR1 MDHEN and CDR2 SYDVKM. Trimming took off 6 bases at V and 8 bases at J, with 13 bases between the two ends. Breast cancer patients provided tissue from their axillary draining lymph nodes. The record originates from a study of breast tumors, draining lymph nodes, adjacent tissues. TCRdb independently ran MiXCR on the multiplex PCR reads; one entry per CDR3 protein. The repertoire holds around 150,000 distinct CDR3 sequences, with approximately 30% as singletons. Study-wide results and limits: Compared with basal-like, luminal-like tumors shared significantly more repertoire with nontumor tissue. That most tumor T cells come from lymph nodes remained unproven.

Material: axillary lymph node tissue. This rearrangement joins TRBV28 to TRBJ1-2; D gene unclear. This receptor was obtained from a female donor with breast cancer. Some clones in this sample may be carry-over from other donors' samples. The CDR3 sequence: CASSYNCYGYTF. For the CDR3, the DNA is TGTGCCAGCAGCTACAATTGTTACGGCTACACCTTC.